The 29 T cell receptor beta chains below come from one sample, sequenced in a study of blood T cell repertoires in COVID-19. Only in-frame clones appear in the TCRdb table, and some are missing; sequencing was by immunoSEQ multiplex PCR. The sample lists roughly 250,000 clones; around 87% were seen once. The specimen sequenced was PBMCs or T cells enriched from blood (not recorded which). These receptors were taken from a woman in her forties or fifties who had recovered from COVID-19.

V and J are TRBV7-8 and TRBJ2-1; D remains unclear. The CDR3 covers 15 residues. Germline CDR1 SGHVS, CDR2 FQNEAQ. V lost 1 base, J lost 6 bases, and 13 bases lay in between. The CDR3 coding sequence is TGTGCCAGCAGCTTAGAACTAATTATGGGCAATGAGCAGTTCTTC. Its translation: CASSLELIMGNEQFF.

The V call is TRBV4-1, the J call TRBJ2-3; 7 bases match TRBD2. CDR3 size: 15 residues. CDR1 and CDR2 from the germline V gene are MGHRA and YSYEKL. V shed 5 bases, J shed 5 bases, and the junction held 10 bases outside the gene matches. The CDR3 reads CASSADRGEGDTQYF. The CDR3 bases are TGCGCCAGCAGCGCCGATAGAGGGGAGGGAGATACGCAGTATTTT.

The chain links TRBV25-1 to TRBJ1-3; D is unclear. V lost 2 bases, J lost 1 base, and 12 bases lay in between. There are 16 residues in the CDR3. Germline assignment: CDR1 MGHDK and CDR2 SYGVNS. This chain's CDR3 is CASSELVAGSGNTIYF. The CDR3 DNA reads TGTGCCAGCAGTGAACTTGTTGCGGGTTCTGGAAACACCATATATTTT. The full variable domain, its missing parts supplied by reference TRBV25-1 and TRBJ1-3, is EADIYQTPRYLVIGTGKKITLECSQTMGHDKMYWYQQDPGMELHLIHYSYGVNSTEKGDLSSESTVSRIRTEHFPLTLESARPSHTSQYLCASSELVAGSGNTIYFGEGSWLTVV.

The V gene is TRBV28, the J gene TRBJ1-1; D might be TRBD1 (6 bases). The length of the CDR3 is 22 residues. V was shortened by 3 bases and J by 2 bases, with 34 bases between the two germline ends. Germline assignment: CDR1 MDHEN and CDR2 SYDVKM. The CDR3 region has the DNA TGTGCCAGCAGTTTTCCCCCCAGGGGATGGGGAACAGGAAAGACAGGAAACACTGAAGCTTTCTTT. Its translation: CASSFPPRGWGTGKTGNTEAFF.

The rearrangement links TRBV5-4 to TRBJ1-1; D call uncertain. The germline V and J ends were trimmed by 0 bases and 4 bases, with 10 bases remaining between them. Germline values: CDR1 SGHNT, CDR2 YYREEE (reference sequence). The length of the CDR3 is 14 residues. CDR3 region: CASSLDVAGTEAFF. CDR3 in DNA: TGTGCCAGCAGCTTGGATGTAGCGGGCACTGAAGCTTTCTTT. The full variable domain, rest sourced from reference TRBV5-4 and TRBJ1-1, is ETGVTQSPTHLIKTRGQQVTLRCSSQSGHNTVSWYQQALGQGPQFIFQYYREEENGRGNFPPRFSGLQFPNYSSELNVNALELDDSALYLCASSLDVAGTEAFFGQGTRLTVV.

The table lists this clone with a count of one. The rearrangement links TRBV19 to TRBJ1-2, with 7 bases matching TRBD1. The CDR3 runs to 15 residues. Germline CDR1 is LNHDA and CDR2 is SQIVND (reference sequence). V was pared by 5 bases and J by 6 bases, with 12 bases of the junction left unmatched. The CDR3 reads CASSPNPAGGHGYTF. CDR3 nucleotide sequence: TGTGCCAGTAGTCCCAACCCCGCAGGGGGACATGGCTACACCTTC.

This chain joins TRBV5-1 and TRBJ1-6; weak D call: TRBD1 (6 bases). Germline CDR1 is SGHRS and CDR2 is YFSETQ. The V end was cut by 4 bases, the J end by 9 bases, with 17 bases between. The CDR3 has 15 amino acids. The CDR3 bases are TGCGCCAGCAGCGCGGGTGGGGGCTCGGGTTCACCCCTCCACTTT. Translating it yields CASSAGGGSGSPLHF.

The V gene is TRBV5-1, the J gene TRBJ1-6; D uncertain. V was cut by 2 bases and J by 14 bases, with 17 bases left in between. This CDR3 is 14 amino acids long. Germline V gene lookup returns CDR1 SGHRS and CDR2 YFSETQ. The CDR3 spells CASSFLPGPSTLHF. The CDR3 DNA is TGCGCCAGCAGCTTTTTACCGGGTCCGTCCACCCTCCACTTT.

This clone was detected once. The rearrangement uses TRBV18 and TRBJ2-3, with D possibly TRBD2 on 6 matching bases. V was clipped by 2 bases and J by 0 bases, with 12 bases between them. Germline values: CDR1 KGHSH, CDR2 LQKENI. The CDR3 runs to 16 residues. CDR3 sequence (DNA): TGTGCCAGCTCACCAGGAGGGACGGGGAGCACAGATACGCAGTATTTT. Protein product: CASSPGGTGSTDTQYF.

There are a few counts of this clone. The chain links TRBV7-9 to TRBJ2-1; 9 nucleotides match TRBD2. The V gene's germline CDR1 is SEHNR and CDR2 FQNEAQ (reference sequence). The CDR3 extends over 14 amino acids. V was clipped by 6 bases and J by 8 bases; unmatched bases: 8. Here the CDR3 reads CASRLAGYGDEQFF. CDR3 sequence (DNA): TGTGCCAGCAGACTAGCGGGTTATGGCGATGAGCAGTTCTTC.

V gene TRBV14 combines with J gene TRBJ2-5; 10 nucleotides agree with TRBD2. The CDR3 is made up of 17 amino acids. Looked up from germline, CDR1 is SGHDN and CDR2 is FVKESK. The trim removed 1 base at V and 5 bases at J, leaving 10 bases unmatched. CDR3 amino acids: CASSQGNSGRYRETQYF. CDR3 in DNA: TGTGCCAGCAGCCAAGGCAATAGCGGGAGGTATCGGGAGACCCAGTACTTC.

V is TRBV5-5 and J is TRBJ2-7, with TRBD1 identical over 8 bases. V lost 4 bases, J lost 0 bases, and 6 bases stayed unmatched. This CDR3 is 15 amino acids long. Germline lookup yields CDR1 SGHKS and CDR2 YYEKEE (reference sequence). CDR3: CASSRDRRLSYEQYF. CDR3 bases: TGTGCCAGCAGCCGGGACAGGCGACTCTCCTACGAGCAGTACTTC.

This clone was seen a single time. This chain connects TRBV15 to TRBJ2-7, with no clear D. CDR1 and CDR2 (germline): LNHNV, YYDKDF (reference sequence). The CDR3 has 15 residues. Trimming removed 1 base at V and 2 bases at J, with 12 bases between. CDR3: CATSRALGWAYEQYF. CDR3 nucleotide sequence: TGTGCCACCAGCAGAGCCCTCGGGTGGGCCTACGAGCAGTACTTC. Supplemented by reference TRBV15 and TRBJ2-7, the full variable domain reads DAMVIQNPRYQVTQFGKPVTLSCSQTLNHNVMYWYQQKSSQAPKLLFHYYDKDFNNEADTPDNFQSRRPNTSFCFLDIRSPGLGDTAMYLCATSRALGWAYEQYFGPGTRLTVT.

The J gene is TRBJ2-7, the V gene TRBV11-2; 8 bases are shared with TRBD2. J gave up 2 bases and V 5 bases, and 8 bases lay outside the gene matches. The CDR3 extends over 15 amino acids. Germline CDR1 and CDR2: SGHAT and FQNNGV. The chain's CDR3 is CASSLGLAGTYEQYF. The CDR3 coding sequence is TGTGCCAGCAGCCTAGGGCTAGCGGGTACCTACGAGCAGTACTTC. The full variable domain, completed using reference TRBV11-2 and TRBJ2-7, is EAGVAQSPRYKIIEKRQSVAFWCNPISGHATLYWYQQILGQGPKLLIQFQNNGVVDDSQLPKDRFSAERLKGVDSTLKIQPAKLEDSAVYLCASSLGLAGTYEQYFGPGTRLTVT.

The CDR3 bases are TGTGCCAGCAGCCTGAGGGCCGGAGGCAATGAGCAGTTCTTC. This sequence encodes CASSLRAGGNEQFF. The V and J genes are TRBV7-6 and TRBJ2-1, with D perhaps TRBD2 (5 bases). CDR1 and CDR2 (germline): SGHVS, FNYEAQ. Trimming pared 5 bases from V and 6 bases from J, leaving 14 bases between. The CDR3 runs 14 residues.

This chain uses TRBV10-3 with TRBJ1-5; 7 nucleotides match TRBD1. Germline V gene sequence: CDR1 ENHRY, CDR2 SYGVKD. V lost 0 bases and J lost 9; bases outside the gene matches: 2. This CDR3 contains 13 residues. CDR3 DNA: TGTGCCATCAGTGAGTCGAGGGGGCGGCCCCAGCATTTT. Its translation is CAISESRGRPQHF.

The chain employs TRBV11-2 and TRBJ2-7, with 14 positions matching TRBD2. The CDR3 runs to 18 residues. V dropped 5 bases and J dropped 2; count of bases not matched to a gene: 11. Per the germline V gene, CDR1 is SGHAT and CDR2 is FQNNGV. CDR3 nucleotides: TGTGCCAGCAGCCCCACGACACGACTAGCGGGAGGGCCCTACGAGCAGTACTTC. Amino acids: CASSPTTRLAGGPYEQYF. Supplemented by reference TRBV11-2 and TRBJ2-7, the full variable domain reads EAGVAQSPRYKIIEKRQSVAFWCNPISGHATLYWYQQILGQGPKLLIQFQNNGVVDDSQLPKDRFSAERLKGVDSTLKIQPAKLEDSAVYLCASSPTTRLAGGPYEQYFGPGTRLTVT.

This chain connects TRBV25-1 to TRBJ1-1; D ambiguous. The CDR3 extends over 14 amino acids. The V and J ends lost 1 base and 11 bases respectively, with 17 bases between them. Germline CDR1 MGHDK, CDR2 SYGVNS. Here the CDR3 reads CASSESVGAKLAFF. The DNA of the CDR3 is TGTGCCAGCAGTGAATCAGTGGGCGCGAAGTTGGCTTTCTTT.

The CDR3 protein is CASSRLADYNEQFF. The CDR3 DNA follows: TGTGCCAGCAGCCGACTAGCGGATTACAATGAGCAGTTCTTC. The chain is built from TRBV27 and TRBJ2-1; 9 positions match TRBD2. This CDR3 spans 14 amino acids. Germline V gives CDR1 MNHEY, CDR2 SMNVEV (reference sequence). The V and J ends lost 6 bases and 4 bases, in that order; junction bases with no gene match: 4.

The chain links TRBV20-1 to TRBJ2-1; unclear D gene. This CDR3 contains 11 residues. With 5 bases removed from V and 6 bases from J, the gap between germline ends came to 8 bases. Germline values: CDR1 DFQATT, CDR2 SNEGSKA (reference sequence). CDR3 DNA sequence: TGCAGTGCTCCCTCCGTCAATGAGCAGTTCTTC. Translated, it gives CSAPSVNEQFF.

J is TRBJ1-1 and V is TRBV4-1, with D possibly matching TRBD1 (6 bases). Germline loops: CDR1 MGHRA, CDR2 YSYEKL. The CDR3 is made up of 16 amino acids. Trimming cost V 2 bases and J 4 bases, with 17 bases left between them. CDR3 amino acids: CASSQLPQGFSTEAFF. The CDR3 DNA reads as TGCGCCAGCAGCCAACTCCCACAGGGTTTTAGCACTGAAGCTTTCTTT.

The V and J genes are TRBV3-1 (or the pseudogene TRBV3-2) and TRBJ2-1, with 7 nucleotides matching TRBD2. Trimming took 1 base from V and 8 from J; bases not matched to a gene: 5. There are 14 residues in the CDR3. Germline-derived CDR1 and CDR2 are LGHDT and YNNKEL (reference sequence). This chain's CDR3 is CASSQVRLADEQFF. In nucleotides, the CDR3 is TGTGCCAGCAGCCAAGTACGACTAGCCGATGAGCAGTTCTTC.

The rearrangement uses TRBV11-2 and TRBJ2-1, with TRBD2 identical over 8 bases. V trimming: 3 bases; J trimming: 6 bases; junction bases outside the gene matches: 7. This CDR3 is built from 15 residues. Per the germline V gene, CDR1 is SGHAT and CDR2 is FQNNGV. CDR3: CASSFGGGPGNEQFF. For the CDR3, the DNA is TGTGCCAGCAGCTTCGGGGGGGGCCCGGGCAATGAGCAGTTCTTC.

The genes are TRBV4-1 and TRBJ1-5; D is unclear. Trimming took off 1 base at V and 0 bases at J, with 10 bases between the two ends. In germline, CDR1 is MGHRA, CDR2 YSYEKL. The CDR3 runs 16 residues. The CDR3 reads CASSQAPGNSNQPQHF. DNA of the CDR3: TGCGCCAGCAGCCAAGCCCCAGGAAATAGCAATCAGCCCCAGCATTTT.

The CDR3 nucleotides read TGTGCCAGCAGCTTGTTCGCGGGTTTAACCTACAATGAGCAGTTCTTC. Its translation: CASSLFAGLTYNEQFF. V gene TRBV5-6 combines with J gene TRBJ2-1; D is possibly TRBD2 (5 bases). V lost 1 base to trimming and J lost 2 bases, with 13 bases between them. This CDR3 has 16 residues. CDR1 and CDR2 (germline): SGHDT, YYEEEE.

This chain connects TRBV10-1 to TRBJ2-1; perhaps TRBD1 as D (10 bases). Trimming stripped 10 bases from V and 4 bases from J, with 26 bases between. Germline V lookup: CDR1 WNHNN, CDR2 SYGVQD (reference sequence). The CDR3 runs to 17 residues. CDR3 protein: CAKTGGERSGSYNEQFF. The CDR3 bases are TGCGCCAAGACAGGGGGCGAACGTAGCGGGAGTTACAATGAGCAGTTCTTC.

V gene TRBV5-4 combines with J gene TRBJ1-2; D might be TRBD1 (5 bases). Germline V gives CDR1 SGHNT, CDR2 YYREEE (reference sequence). V was trimmed by 3 bases and J by 8 bases, leaving 17 bases between them. The CDR3 is made up of 14 amino acids. CDR3 in amino acids: CASSSSGGAKGYTF. DNA of the CDR3: TGTGCCAGCAGCTCCTCGGGGGGAGCGAAGGGCTACACCTTC.

The V call is TRBV10-1, the J call TRBJ2-4; 9 positions match TRBD2. Germline V lookup: CDR1 WNHNN, CDR2 SYGVQD (reference sequence). V lost 0 bases and J lost 2; bases outside the gene matches: 5. The CDR3 covers 17 residues. CDR3 region: CASSESSGRRPKNIQYF. CDR3 coding DNA: TGCGCCAGCAGTGAGTCTAGCGGGAGACGGCCCAAAAACATTCAGTACTTC.

The V call is TRBV4-2, the J call TRBJ2-3; TRBD2 is a possible D gene (5 bases). From germline, CDR1 is LGHNA and CDR2 YNFKEQ. Trimming cost V 0 bases and J 0 bases, with 10 bases left between them. This CDR3 has 16 amino acids. CDR3 sequence reads: CASSQEAEASTDTQYF. The CDR3 nucleotides are TGTGCCAGCAGCCAAGAAGCGGAAGCTAGCACAGATACGCAGTATTTT.